This TCR beta chain was sequenced during a study of blood T cell repertoires in COVID-19. Study at large: From the United States, Italy and Spain came samples of acute and convalescent COVID-19.

The V and J ends lost 9 bases and 1 base, in that order; junction bases with no gene match: 3. Looked up from germline, CDR1 is ENHRY and CDR2 is SYGVKD. CDR3 length equals 13 residues. Authors' analysis steps: Amplifying reference gene primers gave estimates of nucleated cell counts. Measured with immunoSEQ multiplex PCR; TCRdb has only the in-frame clones, and not every one. Clone size and V and J calls were adopted from that table, with D and trimming inferred from the DNA. The data show about 200,000 clones, with just under 85% seen just once and 0.8% to 0.95% held by the top ten. The chain carries TRBV10-3 and TRBJ1-1; TRBD1 matches at 9 bases. Sequencing was performed on peripheral blood. The TCR was taken from a man aged 55 to 70 with COVID-19, enrolled during active disease. CDR3 nucleotide sequence: TGTGCCATTGGACAGGGGCGGAACACTGAAGCTTTCTTT. Amino acid sequence: CAIGQGRNTEAFF.